These 3 T cell receptor beta chains were sequenced from one sample in a study of chemoradiotherapy in HPV16-positive cancers. TCRdb keeps only in-frame clones here, not all; method: immunoSEQ multiplex PCR. Of about 29,000 clones listed, about 91% were seen once; the top ten hold 22%. Specimen: blood, collected from a patient who underwent chemoradiotherapy. These TCRs come from a human donor with HPV-associated anogenital cancer.

The chain couples TRBV4-1 to TRBJ1-5; 10 nucleotides align to TRBD1. V shed 6 bases and J 8 bases; nucleotides not matched to a gene: 10. The CDR3 sequence is 15 residues long. The germline V gene has CDR1 MGHRA and CDR2 YSYEKL. The CDR3 DNA sequence: TGCGCCAGCAGACTGAGACAGGGGGCTCGGGAGCCCCAGCATTTT. This translates into CASRLRQGAREPQHF.

This clone was counted a single time. The J gene is TRBJ2-3, the V gene TRBV7-2; D may be TRBD1 (5 bases). The CDR3 loop spans 15 amino acids. V lost 2 bases to trimming and J lost 1 base, with 10 bases between them. The germline V gene has CDR1 SGHTA and CDR2 FQGNSA. Here the CDR3 reads CASSLQQVGTDTQYF. As DNA, the CDR3 is TGTGCCAGCAGCTTACAACAGGTGGGCACAGATACGCAGTATTTT. The complete variable domain, with remaining parts taken from reference TRBV7-2 and TRBJ2-3, reads GAGVSQSPSNKVTEKGKDVELRCDPISGHTALYWYRQSLGQGLEFLIYFQGNSAPDKSGLPSDRFSAERTGGSVSTLTIQRTQQEDSAVYLCASSLQQVGTDTQYFGPGTRLTVL.

The chain couples TRBV5-1 to TRBJ2-3; 8 nucleotides match TRBD2. The CDR3 extends over 18 amino acids. Trimming at V came to 4 bases and at J to 3 bases, leaving 16 bases not matched to a gene. Germline CDR1 and CDR2: SGHRS and YFSETQ. CDR3 protein: CASSPRGRGGFRTDTQYF. In DNA, the CDR3 is TGCGCCAGCAGCCCTCGGGGTCGGGGGGGCTTCAGAACAGATACGCAGTATTTT. Based on the CDR3 plus reference TRBV5-1 and TRBJ2-3, the full variable domain is KAGVTQTPRYLIKTRGQQVTLSCSPISGHRSVSWYQQTPGQGLQFLFEYFSETQRNKGNFPGRFSGRQFSNSRSEMNVSTLELGDSALYLCASSPRGRGGFRTDTQYFGPGTRLTVL.